This T cell receptor (beta chain) was retrieved from a study of tumor-infiltrating lymphocytes in primary liver carcinoma. Researchers generated TCR beta cDNA from approximately 500 ng of total RNA, relying on a constant-region primer. Libraries of TCR beta came from three nested multiplex PCR rounds with slightly modified ARM-PCR. In TCRdb, the multiplex PCR reads were re-called with MiXCR into one record per CDR3 protein. The table lists some 43,000 distinct CDR3 sequences, 65% to 80% of them singletons. Investigators took RNA and DNA out together from approximately 22-30 mg of unsorted bulk tissue. Sequencing used liver tumor tissue from sampling region 5. Stated subset: tumor region T5, tumor centre. The sequence derives from a man aged 40-55 years with primary liver carcinoma and hepatitis B virus infection.

The CDR3 coding sequence is TGTGCCAGCAGCCAAGGGGGCGGAGAGACCCAGTACTTC. It codes for CASSQGGGETQYF. V gene TRBV7-6 combines with J gene TRBJ2-5; TRBD1 matches 7 bases. V dropped 5 bases and J dropped 4; count of bases not matched to a gene: 4. Germline CDR1 and CDR2: SGHVS and FNYEAQ. The CDR3 has 13 residues.